This TCR beta chain was captured by sequencing in a study of CXCR3-negative and CXCR3-positive naive CD8 T cells (dated by TCRdb to the late 2010s). In terms of the full investigation: About 135 million TRB reads were obtained in total, roughly 1.5 +/- 0.3 million reads per library. The diversity and physicochemical repertoire analyses included about a dozen donors pooled from two independent experiments. For the TRBV-TRBJ cluster analysis, the naive subsets came from 5 or 6 donors, while the memory cells came from 3 donors.

General conclusions and limits of the study: Compared with CXCR3-negative naive cells, CXCR3-positive naive cells had TRB CDR3s with higher hydrophobicity (lower Kidera factor 4), lower energy, and higher strength and volume indices. Surface CD5, linked to self-reactivity in mice, was comparable between naive subsets; TCR interaction strength was therefore also inferred from TRB CDR3 physicochemical properties. Within the same donor, TRBV-TRBJ usage looked similar between naive CXCR3-negative and CXCR3-positive cells, but memory cells had distinct patterns. Because CXCR3 expression was partially decreased after cryopreservation, freshly isolated PBMCs were used for most assays. Comparably high repertoire diversity was found in both naive subsets, whereas much lower repertoire diversity was found in memory CD8+ T cells.

Reading the germline V gene gives CDR1 SGHRS and CDR2 YFSETQ. The CDR3 sequence holds 13 residues, the cysteine and phenylalanine included. No DNA sequence was recorded. Each CD8+ T cell subset was flow-sorted in triplicate, and some 300,000 cells per subset were placed directly into RLT lysis buffer. To exclude memory contaminants, naive CD8+ T cells were stringently defined as CD45RO-CCR7+CD27+CD95-. Peripheral blood mononuclear cells were isolated from buffy coats by standard density gradient centrifugation. A FACSAria III was used to flow-sort naive CD8+ T cells into CXCR3-negative and CXCR3-positive populations. Total RNA was extracted from sorted cells using an RNeasy Mini Kit. Of note for this clonotype: Its antigen remains undetermined.

Instrument used: NextSeq 550. The Human TCR Profiling Kit (MiLaboratory) was used to make UMI-labeled 5' RACE TRB cDNA libraries. The full amount of extracted RNA was used for cDNA synthesis, and the full amount of resulting cDNA was used for PCR amplification. Libraries were prepared in parallel using an identical number of PCR cycles. The source study handled its data this way. With a minimum of two reads required per UMI, MIGEC and MiXCR pulled out about 50,000 +/- 10,000 unique UMI-labeled TRB cDNA molecules from each library. An average of approximately 40,000 +/- 10,000 functional in-frame TRB CDR3 nucleotide clonotypes without stop codons was found per library. After each sample was downsampled to 5000 UMI-labeled TRB molecules, VDJtools was used to calculate diversity metrics such as normalized Shannon-Wiener and Chao1. Clonotype-size-weighted physicochemical properties of the central five CDR3 residues (interaction energy, strength, volume and Kidera factor 4) were computed in VDJtools. The reads were reprocessed in TCRdb, with one entry per CDR3 protein sequence and no accompanying DNA. The V and J calls reflect TCRdb's pipeline rather than the authors' work. This sample's table contains about 80,000 distinct CDR3 sequences. Together, the top ten hold roughly 1.5% of the sample.

This receptor was taken from a human donor in good health. Some clones in this sample may be carry-over from other donors' samples. The chain uses TRBV5-1 and TRBJ2-7; TCRdb selects TRBD1, and the lack of DNA leaves this call unchecked. Sequenced: naive CXCR3- CD8+ T cells from blood. Explained via the paper, the cell subset or site label denotes: CD45RO-CCR7+CD27+CD95- naive CD8+ T cells lacking CXCR3 (TNR3-). The CDR3 region reads CASSLEGGDEQYF.